Following are 9 T cell receptor beta chains from one sample sequenced in a study of shared clonotypes between healthy human individuals. TCRdb's table, derived via immunoSEQ multiplex PCR, lists solely in-frame clones and lacks some. The sample lists about 2.1 million clones, around 93% occurring once. Positively selected for CCR7, the CD45RO-negative cells used as naive CD8 cells excluded terminally differentiated effector memory CD45RA+ cells. Sequenced sample: naive CD8+ T cells from PBMCs. The receptors originated from a man younger than 30 in good health. Some clones in this sample may be carry-over from other donors' samples.

Worth noting for this clone: Within the sample, other DNA sequences also encode this same CDR3. The CDR3 nucleotides read TGTGCCAGCAGTTTTGTAGGAGGCCCCTACAATGAGCAGTTCTTC. Encoded protein: CASSFVGGPYNEQFF. The V and J genes are TRBV27 and TRBJ2-1; the D gene is possibly TRBD2 (5 bases). Per the germline V gene, CDR1 is MNHEY and CDR2 is SMNVEV (reference sequence). CDR3 size: 15 residues. Trimming pared 3 bases from V and 2 bases from J, leaving 11 bases between.

DNA of the CDR3: TGCGCCAGCAGCCAAGAATGGGATCTTAATGAAAAACTGTTTTTT. It codes for CASSQEWDLNEKLFF. The rearrangement links TRBV4-3 to TRBJ1-4; unclear D gene. The CDR3 length is 15 residues. V lost 0 bases and J 4 bases, leaving 9 bases between the germline ends. CDR1 is LGHNA and CDR2 is YSLEER in the germline V gene.

Details on this clone: Other DNA sequences in this sample translate to the same CDR3. The chain has TRBV11-2 and TRBJ2-7, with D maybe TRBD1 (6 bases). The CDR3 loop spans 14 amino acids. Germline V gene data show CDR1 as SGHAT and CDR2 as FQNNGV. Trimming removed 1 base at V and 4 bases at J, with 11 bases between. The CDR3 DNA sequence: TGTGCCAGCAGCTTAGTAGGCAGGGGTTACGAGCAGTACTTC. Encoded protein: CASSLVGRGYEQYF.

V gene TRBV7-9 combines with J gene TRBJ1-4, with 8 positions matching TRBD1. Trimming took 6 bases from V and 8 from J; bases not matched to a gene: 20. The germline gives CDR1 SEHNR, CDR2 FQNEAQ (reference sequence). The CDR3 has 18 residues. The chain's CDR3 is CASSYTGTGRPVREKLFF. Written as DNA, the CDR3 is TGTGCCAGCAGTTACACCGGGACAGGTCGCCCAGTACGGGAAAAACTGTTTTTT. The variable domain in full, with the rest retrieved from reference TRBV7-9 and TRBJ1-4, is DTGVSQNPRHKITKRGQNVTFRCDPISEHNRLYWYRQTLGQGPEFLTYFQNEAQLEKSRLLSDRFSAERPKGSFSTLEIQRTEQGDSAMYLCASSYTGTGRPVREKLFFGSGTQLSVL.

Concerning this clone: A much bigger clone sits one base away, suggesting this may be a read error. Other DNA sequences in this specimen translate into the identical CDR3. The chain is built from TRBV28 and TRBJ1-1; D unresolved. This CDR3 contains 13 residues. Trimming shortened V by 2 bases and J by 1 base, and 5 bases separated the two germline ends. Per germline, CDR1 MDHEN and CDR2 SYDVKM. The CDR3 loop is CASSLVGNTEAFF. In DNA form, the CDR3 reads TGTGCCAGCAGTTTAGTGGGGAACACTGAAGCTTTCTTT.

V gene TRBV12-2 combines with J gene TRBJ2-7; the table gives TRBD1 as D, unverified against the DNA. TRBV12-2 constitutes a pseudogene. This CDR3 is 15 amino acids long. Written as DNA, the CDR3 is TGTGCAAGTCACCGGTGTAGGGACAGGCCCCTCGAGCAGTACTTC. It specifies CASHRCRDRPLEQYF.

This rearrangement joins TRBV5-1 to TRBJ2-5; 8 nucleotides line up with TRBD1. Trimming at V came to 4 bases and at J to 4 bases, leaving 12 bases not matched to a gene. The CDR3 runs 16 residues. CDR1 is SGHRS, CDR2 YFSETQ, per germline. The CDR3, as DNA: TGCGCCAGCAGCACTTCCCAGGGGGCGCTGGGAGAGACCCAGTACTTC. Protein sequence: CASSTSQGALGETQYF.

The rearrangement joins TRBV10-3 to TRBJ2-7; 7 bases fit TRBD1. The CDR3 spans 14 residues. Germline loops: CDR1 ENHRY, CDR2 SYGVKD. Trimming removed 1 base from V and 2 bases from J; junction bases left unmatched: 2. The CDR3 DNA is TGTGCCATCAGTGAGTTGGGACAGCCCTACGAGCAGTACTTC. This translates into CAISELGQPYEQYF.

The chain has TRBV4-3 and TRBJ2-1, with TRBD1 matching over 9 bases. V was pared by 0 bases and J by 4 bases, with 10 bases of the junction left unmatched. Germline CDR1 LGHNA, CDR2 YSLEER. The CDR3 length is 18 residues. The CDR3 DNA follows: TGCGCCAGCAGCCAAGATGGGGGCCTGGGACAGGGTTACAATGAGCAGTTCTTC. It yields the protein CASSQDGGLGQGYNEQFF.